This TCR beta chain was found in a study of cytomegalovirus exposure and HLA in healthy donors. Assay used: immunoSEQ multiplex PCR; TCRdb lists only in-frame clones, some missing. The table shows approximately 180,000 clones, with about nine tenths occurring only once. Per germline, CDR1 MNHEY and CDR2 SVGAGI. Trimming cost V 4 bases and J 6 bases; bases outside gene matches: 7. CDR3 size: 14 residues. This clone was seen a handful of times. The J gene is TRBJ1-2, the V gene TRBV6-5; 8 bases are shared with TRBD1. This receptor was obtained from a man aged 18 to 35 in good health and CMV-seropositive. The sample taken for sequencing was PBMCs. The CDR3 loop reads CASSSGQESDGYTF. DNA for the CDR3: TGTGCCAGCAGTTCGGGACAGGAATCTGATGGCTACACCTTC.